This T cell receptor (beta chain) was identified during a study of T cell responses to AZD1222 COVID-19 vaccine. The CDR3 has 13 amino acids. Germline V gene lookup returns CDR1 DFQATT and CDR2 SNEGSKA (reference sequence). V lost 3 bases to trimming and J lost 7 bases, with 13 bases between them. Of note for this clone: The antigen is unknown.

Produced via immunoSEQ multiplex PCR; TCRdb's table is partial and in-frame only. The profile shows more than 95,000 clones, 75% to 85% of them singletons. Study-level points and caveats: Nearly half of spike-specific TCRs reportedly go after variant regions that carry no mutations. Seropositive AZD1222 recipients at baseline numbered only six or seven.

The V and J genes are TRBV20-1 and TRBJ1-5; no reliable D call. Sequenced here: peripheral blood, sampled 28 days after the second AZD1222 dose. This TCR was recovered from an adult who received the AZD1222 COVID-19 vaccine. The CDR3 coding sequence is TGCAGTGCTAGTAGCGGGAAGGGCCAGCCCCAGCATTTT. Its protein is CSASSGKGQPQHF.